These 13 T cell receptor beta chains were all obtained from the same sample, sequenced in a study of CD8 T cells in Susac syndrome. The RNA, roughly 0.5 to 1 ug, was put through reverse transcription using random hexamers. Each CDR3 protein is one row after TCRdb ran MiXCR on the immunoSEQ multiplex PCR reads. The repertoire holds 170,000 or so distinct CDR3 sequences, with just under 95% as singletons. Sequenced: CD4+ T cells from PBMCs. Every receptor here comes from a human donor with Susac syndrome.

The chain uses TRBV20-1 and TRBJ1-2; 9 positions match TRBD1. V dropped 7 bases and J dropped 0; count of bases not matched to a gene: 12. This CDR3 region has 16 residues. The germline CDR1 and CDR2 sequences are DFQATT and SNEGSKA (reference sequence). The CDR3 sequence: CSERGQGLRANYGYTF. The CDR3 DNA sequence: TGCAGTGAGAGAGGACAGGGGTTGAGAGCTAACTATGGCTACACCTTC.

The chain combines TRBV20-1 with TRBJ2-1; maybe TRBD1 (6 bases). Germline V gene lookup returns CDR1 DFQATT and CDR2 SNEGSKA (reference sequence). V was pared by 7 bases and J by 3 bases, with 19 bases between. CDR3 length: 15 residues. The CDR3 sequence: CSGTRGSQGYNEQFF. The DNA for the CDR3 is TGCAGTGGGACCCGAGGGTCACAGGGCTACAATGAGCAGTTCTTC.

The chain is built from TRBV6-2 or TRBV6-3 and TRBJ2-1, with D uncertain. The CDR3 totals 14 residues. Trimming cost V 7 bases and J 2 bases, with 12 bases left between them. The V gene's germline CDR1 is MNHEY and CDR2 SVGEGT. CDR3 in DNA: TGTGCCAGCAACAAGGGTCTTCCCTACAATGAGCAGTTCTTC. Translating gives CASNKGLPYNEQFF.

This chain links TRBV5-1 with TRBJ2-2, with D possibly being TRBD1 (5 bases). Germline values: CDR1 SGHRS, CDR2 YFSETQ. V dropped 0 bases and J dropped 1 base, with 7 bases sitting between them. The CDR3 loop spans 15 amino acids. The CDR3 nucleotides are TGCGCCAGCAGCTTGGCCACAGGGAACACCGGGGAGCTGTTTTTT. This encodes CASSLATGNTGELFF.

This chain joins TRBV9 and TRBJ2-1; no clear D. Deletions cut 4 bases from V and 12 bases from J, with 23 bases between. The germline V gene has CDR1 SGDLS and CDR2 YYNGEE. This CDR3 comprises 15 residues. This CDR3 reads CASSPPGPPSFVQFF. The CDR3 DNA reads as TGTGCCAGCAGCCCCCCCGGACCCCCTAGTTTTGTGCAGTTCTTC. Variable domain in full (rest from reference TRBV9 and TRBJ2-1): DSGVTQTPKHLITATGQRVTLRCSPRSGDLSVYWYQQSLDQGLQFLIQYYNGEERAKGNILERFSAQQFPDLHSELNLSSLELGDSALYFCASSPPGPPSFVQFFGPGTRLTVL.

The rearrangement joins TRBV20-1 to TRBJ1-5, with D perhaps matching TRBD1 (5 bases). V was trimmed by 6 bases and J by 0 bases, leaving 33 bases between them. The CDR3 sequence is 21 residues long. Germline loops: CDR1 DFQATT, CDR2 SNEGSKA (reference sequence). CDR3 sequence: CSAPFGPGRSSSSPSNQPQHF. The CDR3 nucleotides are TGCAGTGCCCCTTTCGGCCCAGGGAGATCTTCCTCGTCCCCTAGCAATCAGCCCCAGCATTTT.

The chain employs TRBV27 and TRBJ1-2; 8 nucleotides align to TRBD1. The CDR3 runs 14 residues. In germline, CDR1 is MNHEY, CDR2 SMNVEV (reference sequence). The junction had 7 bases not matched to a gene; V was cut back by 5 bases and J by 5 bases. The CDR3 DNA reads as TGTGCCAGCAGTAAGACAGGGGTTCATTATGGCTACACCTTC. Translating gives CASSKTGVHYGYTF.

The rearrangement uses TRBV2 and TRBJ2-7; D possibly uses TRBD1 or TRBD2 (6 bases each). This CDR3 is 13 amino acids long. The V and J ends lost 6 bases and 3 bases respectively, with 12 bases between them. The V gene's germline CDR1 is SNHLY and CDR2 FYNNEI. The CDR3 spells CASRGGRGYEQYF. The DNA of the CDR3 is TGTGCCAGCAGGGGAGGCAGGGGCTACGAGCAGTACTTC.

This chain joins TRBV20-1 and TRBJ1-2; D not resolved. The germline gives CDR1 DFQATT, CDR2 SNEGSKA (reference sequence). This CDR3 is 13 amino acids long. The V gene lost 3 bases and the J gene lost 2 bases, with 10 bases spanning the gap. The CDR3 loop is CSARVVGNYGYTF. DNA for the CDR3: TGCAGTGCTAGGGTCGTCGGCAACTATGGCTACACCTTC.

The chain has TRBV18 and TRBJ1-2, with D uncertain. Between the trimmed V and J ends, which lost 3 bases and 8 bases, there was a span of 10 bases. Germline values: CDR1 KGHSH, CDR2 LQKENI. The CDR3 spans 12 residues. Written as DNA, the CDR3 is TGTGCCAGCTCACCCGCCCCTGGGGGCTACACCTTC. Its translation: CASSPAPGGYTF. Together with reference TRBV18 and TRBJ1-2, the CDR3 gives the full variable domain: NAGVMQNPRHLVRRRGQEARLRCSPMKGHSHVYWYRQLPEEGLKFMVYLQKENIIDESGMPKERFSAEFPKEGPSILRIQQVVRGDSAAYFCASSPAPGGYTFGSGTRLTVV.

The chain links TRBV30 to TRBJ1-4; D gene ambiguous. The germline gives CDR1 GTSNPN, CDR2 SVGIG (reference sequence). The CDR3 length is 13 residues. The germline V and J ends were trimmed by 2 bases and 4 bases, with 8 bases remaining between them. The chain's CDR3 is CAWSPEVNEKLFF. CDR3 nucleotides: TGTGCCTGGAGTCCTGAGGTTAATGAAAAACTGTTTTTT.

The CDR3 spells CSARASGGEGMNTEAFF. The CDR3 nucleotides are TGCAGTGCTAGAGCGTCAGGGGGAGAAGGCATGAACACTGAAGCTTTCTTT. The chain employs TRBV20-1 and TRBJ1-1, with 7 bases lining up with TRBD1. The CDR3 loop spans 17 amino acids. The V gene end was trimmed by 1 base and the J gene end by 0 bases; junction bases not matched to a gene: 11. From germline, CDR1 is DFQATT and CDR2 SNEGSKA (reference sequence).

V gene TRBV11-2 combines with J gene TRBJ2-2, with a possible D match to TRBD1 (6 bases). V lost 4 bases and J 1 base, leaving 13 bases between the germline ends. The V gene's germline CDR1 is SGHAT and CDR2 FQNNGV. This CDR3 is 16 amino acids long. CDR3 in amino acids: CASSYPTGWNTGELFF. As DNA, the CDR3 is TGTGCCAGCAGCTACCCGACAGGCTGGAACACCGGGGAGCTGTTTTTT. The full variable domain, its missing parts supplied by reference TRBV11-2 and TRBJ2-2, is EAGVAQSPRYKIIEKRQSVAFWCNPISGHATLYWYQQILGQGPKLLIQFQNNGVVDDSQLPKDRFSAERLKGVDSTLKIQPAKLEDSAVYLCASSYPTGWNTGELFFGEGSRLTVL.